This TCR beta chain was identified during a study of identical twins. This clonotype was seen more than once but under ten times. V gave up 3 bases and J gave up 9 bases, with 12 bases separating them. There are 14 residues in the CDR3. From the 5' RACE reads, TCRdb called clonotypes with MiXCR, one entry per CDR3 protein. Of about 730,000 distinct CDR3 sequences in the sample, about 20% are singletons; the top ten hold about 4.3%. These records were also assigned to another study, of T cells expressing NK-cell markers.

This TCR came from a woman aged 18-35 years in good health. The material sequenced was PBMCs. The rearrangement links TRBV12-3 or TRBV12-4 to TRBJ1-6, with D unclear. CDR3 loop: CASSFSGRGSPLHF. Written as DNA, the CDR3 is TGTGCCAGCAGTTTTTCGGGGAGAGGTTCACCCCTCCACTTT.